This TCR beta chain emerged from a study of blood T cell repertoires in COVID-19. Study-wide context: Samples representing acute and convalescent COVID-19 were sourced from the United States, Italy and Spain.

Patients from Seattle were sampled longitudinally, starting during active infection. After removal of 5 bases from V and 9 bases from J, the junction contained 10 bases not matched to a gene. Looked up from germline, CDR1 is MDHEN and CDR2 is SYDVKM. The CDR3 is made up of 15 amino acids. In the authors' workflow: Estimation of nucleated cell counts relied on the amplification of reference gene primers. The table came from immunoSEQ multiplex PCR; TCRdb's copy has only in-frame clones and leaves some out. V and J calls and clone size come straight from that table; D and trimming were deduced from the DNA. The data show about 170,000 clones, approximately 80% seen once.

The sequenced sample consisted of peripheral blood. The J gene is TRBJ2-1, the V gene TRBV28, with 10 bases fitting TRBD2. The TCR was taken from a woman between 40 and 55 years old with COVID-19, enrolled during active disease. The CDR3 bases are TGTGCCAGCAGTCAAGCGGGAGGGCTGGGCGGTGAGCAGTTCTTC. Its translation is CASSQAGGLGGEQFF.